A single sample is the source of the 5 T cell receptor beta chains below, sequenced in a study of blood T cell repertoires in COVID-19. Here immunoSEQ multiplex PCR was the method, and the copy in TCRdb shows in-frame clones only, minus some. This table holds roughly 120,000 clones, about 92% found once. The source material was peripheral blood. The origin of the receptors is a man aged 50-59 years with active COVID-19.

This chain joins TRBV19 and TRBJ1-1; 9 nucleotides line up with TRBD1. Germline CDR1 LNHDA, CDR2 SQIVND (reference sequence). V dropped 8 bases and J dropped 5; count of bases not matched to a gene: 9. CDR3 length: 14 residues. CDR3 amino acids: CASAKQGAGTEAFF. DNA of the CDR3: TGTGCCAGTGCTAAACAGGGGGCAGGTACTGAAGCTTTCTTT.

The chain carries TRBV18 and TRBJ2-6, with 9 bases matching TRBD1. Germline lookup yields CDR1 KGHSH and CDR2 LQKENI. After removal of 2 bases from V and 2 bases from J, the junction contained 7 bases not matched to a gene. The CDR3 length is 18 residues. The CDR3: CASSPIGQGTTGANVLTF. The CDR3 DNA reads TGTGCCAGCTCACCAATCGGACAGGGGACAACTGGGGCCAACGTCCTGACTTTC.

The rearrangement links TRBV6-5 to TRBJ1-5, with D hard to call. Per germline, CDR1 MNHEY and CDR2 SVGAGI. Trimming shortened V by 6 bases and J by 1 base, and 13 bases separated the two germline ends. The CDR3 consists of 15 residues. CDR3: CASRLGRGSNQPQHF. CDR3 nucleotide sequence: TGTGCCAGCAGATTAGGACGGGGAAGCAATCAGCCCCAGCATTTT.

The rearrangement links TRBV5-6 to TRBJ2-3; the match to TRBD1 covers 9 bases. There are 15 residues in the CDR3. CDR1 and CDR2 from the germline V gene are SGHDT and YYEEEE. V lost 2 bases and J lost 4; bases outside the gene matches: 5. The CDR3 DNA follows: TGTGCCAGCAGCTTCGGGGACAGGGCATCAGATACGCAGTATTTT. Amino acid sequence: CASSFGDRASDTQYF.

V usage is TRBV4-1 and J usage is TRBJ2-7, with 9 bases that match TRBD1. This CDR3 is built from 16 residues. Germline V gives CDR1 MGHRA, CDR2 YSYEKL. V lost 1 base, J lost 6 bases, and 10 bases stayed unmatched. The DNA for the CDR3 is TGCGCCAGCAGCCAAGTTTCGGACAGGGGAAAACGCGAGCAGTACTTC. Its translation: CASSQVSDRGKREQYF.